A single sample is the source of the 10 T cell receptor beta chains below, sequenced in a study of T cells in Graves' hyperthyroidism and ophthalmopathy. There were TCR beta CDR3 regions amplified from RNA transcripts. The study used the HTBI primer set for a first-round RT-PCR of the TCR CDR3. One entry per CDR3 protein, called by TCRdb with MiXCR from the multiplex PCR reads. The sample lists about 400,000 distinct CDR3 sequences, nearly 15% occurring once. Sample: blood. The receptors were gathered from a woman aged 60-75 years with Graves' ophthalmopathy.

In nucleotides, the CDR3 is TGTGCCAGCGGTTCCGGGACAGGGGTGCCGAACACTGAAGCTTTCTTT. Encoded protein: CASGSGTGVPNTEAFF. J is TRBJ1-1 and V is TRBV5-4, with 10 bases aligning to TRBD1. In germline, CDR1 is SGHNT, CDR2 YYREEE (reference sequence). The V gene end was trimmed by 7 bases and the J gene end by 1 base; junction bases not matched to a gene: 10. This CDR3 contains 16 residues. The variable domain in full, completed from reference TRBV5-4 and TRBJ1-1, reads ETGVTQSPTHLIKTRGQQVTLRCSSQSGHNTVSWYQQALGQGPQFIFQYYREEENGRGNFPPRFSGLQFPNYSSELNVNALELDDSALYLCASGSGTGVPNTEAFFGQGTRLTVV.

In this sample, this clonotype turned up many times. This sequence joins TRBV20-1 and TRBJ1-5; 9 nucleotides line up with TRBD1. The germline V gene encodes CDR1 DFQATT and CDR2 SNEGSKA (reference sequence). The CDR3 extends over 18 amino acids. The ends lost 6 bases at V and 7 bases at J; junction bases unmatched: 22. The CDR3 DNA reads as TGCAGTGCAAGCCGCCACCTGACCGGGACAGGGAAGGGACAGCCCCAGCATTTT. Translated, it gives CSASRHLTGTGKGQPQHF.

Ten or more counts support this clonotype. The CDR3 protein is CASSPVVAGFPYEQYF. The CDR3 coding sequence is TGTGCCAGCAGTCCGGTCGTAGCCGGGTTTCCCTACGAGCAGTACTTC. The rearrangement links TRBV28 to TRBJ2-7; D unresolved. Between the trimmed V and J ends, which lost 5 bases and 2 bases, there was a span of 19 bases. The length of the CDR3 is 16 residues. The V gene's germline CDR1 is MDHEN and CDR2 SYDVKM. The complete variable domain, with remaining parts taken from reference TRBV28 and TRBJ2-7, reads DVKVTQSSRYLVKRTGEKVFLECVQDMDHENMFWYRQDPGLGLRLIYFSYDVKMKEKGDIPEGYSVSREKKERFSLILESASTNQTSMYLCASSPVVAGFPYEQYFGPGTRLTVT.

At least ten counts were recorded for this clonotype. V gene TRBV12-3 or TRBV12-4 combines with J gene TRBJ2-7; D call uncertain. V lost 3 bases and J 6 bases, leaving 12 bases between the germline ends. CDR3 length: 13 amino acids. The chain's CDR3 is CASSFFLDGEQYF. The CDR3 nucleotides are TGTGCCAGCAGTTTCTTTCTAGATGGCGAGCAGTACTTC.

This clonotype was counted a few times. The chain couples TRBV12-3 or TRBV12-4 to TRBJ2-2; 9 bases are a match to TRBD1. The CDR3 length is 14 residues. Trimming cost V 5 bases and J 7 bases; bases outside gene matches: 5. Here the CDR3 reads CASSGQGLSGELFF. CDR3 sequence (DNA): TGTGCCAGCAGTGGACAGGGGTTAAGCGGGGAGCTGTTTTTT.

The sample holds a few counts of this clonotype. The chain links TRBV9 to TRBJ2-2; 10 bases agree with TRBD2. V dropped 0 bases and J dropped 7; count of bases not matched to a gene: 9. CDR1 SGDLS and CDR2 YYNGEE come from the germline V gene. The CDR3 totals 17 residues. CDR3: CASSVDLAGEYLGELFF. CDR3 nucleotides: TGTGCCAGCAGCGTAGATCTAGCGGGAGAATATCTCGGGGAGCTGTTTTTT. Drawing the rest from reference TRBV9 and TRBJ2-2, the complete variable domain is DSGVTQTPKHLITATGQRVTLRCSPRSGDLSVYWYQQSLDQGLQFLIQYYNGEERAKGNILERFSAQQFPDLHSELNLSSLELGDSALYFCASSVDLAGEYLGELFFGEGSRLTVL.

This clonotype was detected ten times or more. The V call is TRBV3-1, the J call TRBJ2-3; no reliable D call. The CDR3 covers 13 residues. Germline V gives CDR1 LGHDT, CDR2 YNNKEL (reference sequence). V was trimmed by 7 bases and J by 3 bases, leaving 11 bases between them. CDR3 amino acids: CASTPVGTDTQYF. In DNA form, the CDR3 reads TGTGCCAGCACCCCAGTCGGGACAGATACGCAGTATTTT.

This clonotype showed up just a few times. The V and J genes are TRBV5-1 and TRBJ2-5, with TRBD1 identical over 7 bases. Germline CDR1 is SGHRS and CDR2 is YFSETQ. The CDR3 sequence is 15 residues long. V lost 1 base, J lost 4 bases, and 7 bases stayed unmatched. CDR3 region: CASSLNTGVGETQYF. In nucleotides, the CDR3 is TGCGCCAGCAGCTTGAATACAGGGGTAGGAGAGACCCAGTACTTC.

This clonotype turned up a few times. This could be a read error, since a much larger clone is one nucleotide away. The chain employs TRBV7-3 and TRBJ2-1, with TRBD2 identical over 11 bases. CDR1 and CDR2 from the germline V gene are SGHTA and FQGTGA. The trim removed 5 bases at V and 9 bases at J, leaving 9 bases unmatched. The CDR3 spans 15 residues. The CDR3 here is CASSQTSGSIGEQFF. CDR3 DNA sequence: TGTGCCAGCAGCCAAACTAGCGGGAGTATCGGTGAGCAGTTCTTC.

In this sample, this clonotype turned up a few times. DNA for the CDR3: TGTGCCACCAGCCTGCGGGACAGGGGGCACGGAAACACCATATATTTT. The encoded protein is CATSLRDRGHGNTIYF. J is TRBJ1-3 and V is TRBV15, with 12 bases matching TRBD1. The CDR3 extends over 16 amino acids. The J segment lost 4 bases and the V segment lost 5 bases, leaving 6 bases of the junction unmatched. In germline, CDR1 is LNHNV, CDR2 YYDKDF (reference sequence).